This TCR beta chain derives from a study of Ad26.COV2.S vaccination and SARS-CoV-2 variants listed by TCRdb under 2021. About the full investigation: Donors in the vaccine arm were drawn from COV1001, a multicentre, randomized, double-blind, placebo-controlled phase I-IIa trial testing Ad26.COV2.S in healthy adults. A total of 32 samples were included in the TCR-sequenced set, comprising approximately 20 Ad26.COV2.S vaccine recipients, 5 placebo recipients and 8 SARS-CoV-2 convalescent individuals. Participants in the trial were split at random into five groups of five each, receiving low-dose or high-dose Ad26.COV2.S once or twice, or else placebo on both occasions. Throughout the experiments and outcome assessment, investigators stayed blinded to trial group allocation. Sequencing of the TCRbeta repertoire served to evaluate the specificity and breadth of SARS-CoV-2-reactive T cell receptors following Ad26.COV2.S vaccination. Dosing of Ad26.COV2.S was intramuscular, at either 5x10^10 or 1x10^11 viral particles, delivered as one shot or as two shots spaced 56 days apart.

As concerns this clone: Its antigen has not been determined. Base qualities were left out, and no much larger clone turns up one base away.

Study-wide findings and limitations: Substantial breadth of spike-specific CD8+ and CD4+ T cell responses was reported after vaccination. Spike-specific TCR breadth was higher in Ad26.COV2.S recipients than in placebo recipients (P = 0.0014). Non-spike TCR breadth was comparable between vaccine and placebo recipients, consistent with the vaccine containing only spike. It was noted by the authors that total T cell responses may have been underestimated by the TCR breadth and depth analyses. The study was not powered for comparison of responses between vaccine doses or regimens.

Read against the paper, the sample's treatment or condition label means: 15 to 20 received Ad26.COV2.S at low or high dose, single or two shots; about 5 received placebo; per-sample allocation not given. For vaccine and placebo recipients, the sequenced repertoires came from samples collected on day 63 after the first injection. Cohort 1b enrolled 25 or so adults aged 18-55 years at a single site in Boston, USA, between 29 July and 7 August 2020. As a vaccine, Ad26.COV2.S was a replication-incompetent adenovirus type 26 vector that expressed a prefusion-stabilized SARS-CoV-2 spike protein derived from the original Wuhan strain. The immunoSEQ Assay was the method used to sequence TCRbeta CDR3 regions. After extraction, genomic DNA underwent amplification by bias-controlled multiplex PCR, followed by high-throughput sequencing. From the authors' description of their analysis: Collapsing and filtering of sequences were performed to quantify the absolute abundance of each unique TCRbeta CDR3 region. T cell fraction was estimated by normalization of TCRbeta template counts to usable DNA, with usable DNA being measured through amplification of reference genes present in all nucleated cells. Repertoire TCRs were annotated as SARS-CoV-2-specific by exact matching of V gene, CDR3 amino acid sequence and J gene to a known reactive TCR set. The reference SARS-CoV-2 TCR set was derived from MIRA and filtered for enrichment in COVID-19-positive ImmuneCODE repertoires, a step that removed public or cross-reactive TCRs. Using the MIRA antigens, annotated TCRs were further analysed by specific ORF or by position within an ORF. Depth was the summed frequency of annotated unique rearrangements, while breadth was defined as annotated unique rearrangements over total unique productive rearrangements. Group comparisons of TCR breadth used two-sided Wilcoxon rank-sum tests. This immuneACCESS table, as held by TCRdb, lists in-frame sequences with V and J called but not all clones. Of the missing ones, under half trace to an unresolved V gene in checked studies; the others have no known cause. V and J calls and clone size follow that table, whereas D and trimming were derived from the DNA. In all, the sample holds more than 400,000 clones, and 92% of those were seen once. In total, the top ten clones hold around 1.7% of the sample.

The input for sequencing was peripheral blood, taken in a trial of Ad26.COV2.S vaccine versus placebo. The TCR originated in a person between 18 and 65 years old who received the Ad26.COV2.S COVID-19 vaccine or a placebo.

The CDR3 here reads CASSVDTDTQYF. The DNA sequence follows: TGTGCCAGCAGCGTGGACACAGATACGCAGTATTTT. The chain joins TRBV7-2 to TRBJ2-3; no D gene call is confident. From the cysteine up to the phenylalanine, the CDR3 has a length of 12 residues. The kept DNA is CDR3 alone, 36 bases in frame from the first base. Trimming removed 5 bases from V and 2 bases from J, leaving 5 bases between the germline ends. The germline V gene gives CDR1 as SGHTA and CDR2 as FQGNSA.